This passage covers 10 T cell receptor beta chains from one sample sequenced in a study of CD8 T cells in Susac syndrome. An input of roughly 0.5 to 1 ug of RNA was subjected to reverse transcription using random hexamers. TCRdb reanalysed the immunoSEQ multiplex PCR reads using MiXCR and keeps one entry per CDR3 protein. Among 100,000 to 150,000 distinct CDR3 sequences listed, over 90% were seen once. Sequencing used CD8+ T cells from PBMCs. These receptors all come from a human donor with multiple sclerosis.

A single count supports this clonotype. This chain joins TRBV4-1 and TRBJ2-6; no clear D gene. The germline V gene encodes CDR1 MGHRA and CDR2 YSYEKL. The CDR3 covers 14 residues. The V gene lost 4 bases and the J gene lost 0 bases, with 4 bases spanning the gap. The CDR3 here is CASSLGSGANVLTF. Written as DNA, the CDR3 is TGCGCCAGCAGCCTAGGCTCTGGGGCCAACGTCCTGACTTTC.

The gene calls are TRBV12-3 or TRBV12-4 and TRBJ2-7; a weak D match, TRBD1 (6 bases). The V gene lost 0 bases and the J gene lost 4 bases, with 16 bases spanning the gap. CDR3 size: 16 residues. The CDR3 sequence: CASSLAQGRGMYEQYV. The CDR3 coding sequence is TGTGCCAGCAGTTTAGCACAGGGTCGGGGTATGTACGAGCAGTACGTC.

V and J are TRBV19 and TRBJ2-1; no clear D. V shed 1 base and J shed 8 bases, with 15 bases lying between them. Germline loops: CDR1 LNHDA, CDR2 SQIVND (reference sequence). The CDR3 is made up of 15 amino acids. Here the CDR3 DNA reads TGTGCCAGTAGTATAGGGGCGACTGTGGGCGATGAGCAGTTCTTC. It codes for CASSIGATVGDEQFF.

The chain employs TRBV2 and TRBJ2-3, with TRBD1 as a possible D gene (6 bases). The CDR3 length is 15 residues. V was clipped by 8 bases and J by 0 bases, with 15 bases between them. In germline, CDR1 is SNHLY, CDR2 FYNNEI. In DNA, the CDR3 is TGTGCCAGCTTCCCGGGACACTCTAGCACAGATACGCAGTATTTT. Its translation is CASFPGHSSTDTQYF.

This rearrangement joins TRBV5-1 to TRBJ1-1, with unresolved D. The CDR3 length is 12 residues. The V end lost 3 bases, the J end lost 5 bases, and 8 bases lay between the germline ends. Germline CDR1 is SGHRS and CDR2 is YFSETQ. The chain's CDR3 is CASSSKGTEAFF. Written as DNA, the CDR3 is TGCGCCAGCAGCTCAAAAGGAACTGAAGCTTTCTTT.

The chain recombines TRBV27 with TRBJ2-5; 11 nucleotides agree with TRBD2. CDR1 MNHEY and CDR2 SMNVEV come from the germline V gene (reference sequence). V was pared by 4 bases and J by 5 bases, with 6 bases of the junction left unmatched. The length of the CDR3 is 15 residues. CDR3 in amino acids: CASSSGLAGGETQYF. CDR3 nucleotide sequence: TGTGCCAGCAGTTCAGGACTAGCGGGCGGCGAGACCCAGTACTTC.

The chain combines TRBV6-4 with TRBJ2-2; D gene uncertain. Germline lookup yields CDR1 MRHNA and CDR2 SNTAGT. V was trimmed by 4 bases and J by 3 bases, leaving 3 bases between them. There are 12 residues in the CDR3. DNA of the CDR3: TGTGCCAGCAGTGGCTACACCGGGGAGCTGTTTTTT. Protein: CASSGYTGELFF.

This clonotype was seen only once. The rearrangement links TRBV6-5 to TRBJ2-2; no definite D call. The CDR3 loop spans 13 amino acids. V dropped 2 bases and J dropped 7 bases, with 8 bases sitting between them. CDR1 and CDR2 from the germline V gene are MNHEY and SVGAGI. Here the CDR3 reads CASSYSLGGELFF. The CDR3 nucleotides are TGTGCCAGCAGTTACAGCCTCGGCGGGGAGCTGTTTTTT.

This clonotype has only a few counts. The chain has TRBV7-9 and TRBJ1-5, with a tentative D call TRBD1 (6 bases). Trimming shortened V by 7 bases and J by 2 bases, and 9 bases separated the two germline ends. Germline CDR1 and CDR2: SEHNR and FQNEAQ (reference sequence). The CDR3 runs 13 residues. This chain's CDR3 is CASKGGGNQPQHF. CDR3 DNA sequence: TGTGCCAGCAAGGGGGGAGGCAATCAGCCCCAGCATTTT.

The chain couples TRBV4-1 to TRBJ1-1; weak D call: TRBD1 (6 bases). This CDR3 has 15 amino acids. Germline CDR1 MGHRA, CDR2 YSYEKL. Trimming pared 4 bases from V and 0 bases from J, leaving 12 bases between. As DNA, the CDR3 is TGCGCCAGCAGCCCCCGACAGGCGATGAACACTGAAGCTTTCTTT. Its translation is CASSPRQAMNTEAFF.